The entry that follows covers one T cell receptor beta chain sequence. This record belongs to a study of blood T cell repertoires in COVID-19. Study at large: Both acute and convalescent COVID-19 samples were obtained from the United States, Italy and Spain. The cDNA or gDNA used as material had been derived from T cells, B-cell-depleted T cells, or PBMCs.

Followed over time, Seattle patients had been enrolled while infection was active. This CDR3 region has 14 residues. Germline CDR1 reads LNHDA; CDR2 reads SQIVND (reference sequence). V lost 3 bases to trimming and J lost 6 bases; unmatched junction nucleotides: 2. Authors' processing steps: Nucleated cell counts were estimated from reference gene primer amplification. Profiled with immunoSEQ multiplex PCR; TCRdb holds only in-frame clones, not every one. The DNA gave D and trimming, while V, J and clone size come from that table. The sample lists roughly 250,000 clones, 70% to 90% occurring once. Sample: peripheral blood. This rearrangement joins TRBV19 to TRBJ1-2; 12 bases line up with TRBD1. The sequence derives from a woman under 40 with COVID-19, enrolled during active disease. The CDR3 DNA sequence: TGTGCCAGTAGTATTCGGGACAGGGGGCATGGCTACACCTTC. Protein product: CASSIRDRGHGYTF.